This passage covers 30 T cell receptor beta chains from one sample sequenced in a study of Graves' ophthalmopathy and Graves' hyperthyroidism. TCR beta CDR3 amplification used RNA transcripts. HTBI-primed RT-PCR formed the first round, and a multiplex PCR formed the second. Each CDR3 protein is one row after TCRdb ran MiXCR on the multiplex PCR reads. The table lists about half a million distinct CDR3 sequences, 13% to 15% of them singletons. Sequences were obtained from blood. The receptors here all came from a woman in her 30s with Graves' ophthalmopathy.

This clonotype has ten or more counts. This sequence joins TRBV28 and TRBJ2-7; no clear D gene. Germline V gives CDR1 MDHEN, CDR2 SYDVKM. The CDR3 runs 15 residues. V dropped 8 bases and J dropped 2 bases, with 19 bases sitting between them. The CDR3 region is CASGVAGVHPYEQYF. For the CDR3, the DNA is TGTGCCAGCGGGGTCGCAGGAGTCCACCCCTACGAGCAGTACTTC.

The gene calls are TRBV20-1 and TRBJ1-1, with D perhaps matching TRBD1 (5 bases). Germline CDR1 and CDR2: DFQATT and SNEGSKA (reference sequence). CDR3 size: 17 residues. Trimming removed 0 bases from V and 4 bases from J, with 21 bases in between. DNA for the CDR3: TGCAGTGCTAGAGATGCCGGGGCAGGGTTTGTCGGCACTGAAGCTTTCTTT. Its protein is CSARDAGAGFVGTEAFF.

In the case of this clonotype: This clone may be a read error of a much larger clone one base away. The chain joins TRBV4-2 to TRBJ2-7; 11 positions match TRBD2. The germline V gene encodes CDR1 LGHNA and CDR2 YNFKEQ. There are 15 residues in the CDR3. The DNA of the CDR3 is TGTGCCAGCAACCAAACCGGGACTAGCGGAGACGAGCAGTACTTC. Translation gives CASNQTGTSGDEQYF.

As concerns this clonotype: One base away lies a much larger clone, so this may be a sequencing read error. V gene TRBV7-2 combines with J gene TRBJ1-3, with D tentatively TRBD1 (5 bases). This CDR3 contains 12 residues. Germline loops: CDR1 SGHTA, CDR2 FQGNSA. The CDR3 nucleotides are TGTGCCAGCAGCTTATCGCCGGACACCAGATATTTT. The encoded protein is CASSLSPDTRYF.

This clonotype was detected ten times or more. The chain employs TRBV6-5 and TRBJ2-7; 8 bases fit TRBD2. Germline values: CDR1 MNHEY, CDR2 SVGAGI. The junction had 11 bases not matched to a gene; V was cut back by 6 bases and J by 4 bases. This CDR3 region has 15 residues. This CDR3 is CASSNSHSGGYEQYF. The CDR3 bases are TGTGCCAGCAGCAACTCACACTCGGGAGGGTACGAGCAGTACTTC.

This clonotype was seen many times. The chain joins TRBV19 to TRBJ1-2; D unclear. This CDR3 comprises 13 residues. V lost 9 bases and J 3 bases, leaving 14 bases between the germline ends. Per the germline V gene, CDR1 is LNHDA and CDR2 is SQIVND (reference sequence). The CDR3 loop is CASRHNSDYGYTF. CDR3 DNA: TGTGCCAGCAGACATAACTCGGACTATGGCTACACCTTC.

This clonotype was seen repeatedly, ten times or more. This chain joins TRBV9 and TRBJ1-2; possibly TRBD1 for D (5 bases). The V end was cut by 3 bases, the J end by 6 bases, with 15 bases between. The CDR3 has 14 residues. Germline V gene sequence: CDR1 SGDLS, CDR2 YYNGEE. For the CDR3, the DNA is TGTGCCAGCAGCGACATCGGGACGCTTAATGGCTACACCTTC. It is translated as CASSDIGTLNGYTF.

This clonotype was seen at least ten times. The chain recombines TRBV6-5 with TRBJ1-2; tentative D call: TRBD1 (5 bases). Trimming left V 1 base short and J 1 base short, with 10 bases between. This CDR3 region has 15 residues. The germline CDR1 and CDR2 sequences are MNHEY and SVGAGI. The CDR3 region is CASSYYGASNYGYTF. In DNA form, the CDR3 reads TGTGCCAGCAGTTACTATGGGGCGAGTAACTATGGCTACACCTTC.

This clonotype was recorded many times. Relative to the germline gene, one junction end is altered; a read error may explain this. CDR3 sequence (DNA): TGTGCCAGCAGCGGGGACAGTTCCTCCAATCGGCCCCAGCATTTT. Amino acid sequence: CASSGDSSSNRPQHF. The V and J genes are TRBV6-1 and TRBJ1-5; the match to TRBD1 covers 7 bases. This CDR3 is built from 15 residues. Germline loops: CDR1 MNHNS, CDR2 SASEGT.

As to this clonotype: Being one base from a much bigger clone, this may be a read error. The genes are TRBV5-1 and TRBJ1-1, with TRBD1 matching over 9 bases. Per germline, CDR1 SGHRS and CDR2 YFSETQ. This CDR3 contains 15 residues. In DNA form, the CDR3 reads TGCGCCAGCAGCTCGGGACAGGGTCTTAGTGATGAAGCTTGCTTT. This codes for CASSSGQGLSDEACF.

This clonotype was recorded a few times. This chain links TRBV28 with TRBJ1-1; no clear D. There are 14 residues in the CDR3. Trimming took off 5 bases at V and 5 bases at J, with 15 bases between the two ends. Looked up from germline, CDR1 is MDHEN and CDR2 is SYDVKM. This CDR3 is CASSASKERTEAFF. The CDR3 DNA is TGTGCCAGCAGTGCCTCCAAGGAGCGAACTGAAGCTTTCTTT.

This clonotype was counted ten times or more. V and J are TRBV29-1 and TRBJ1-1, with 9 bases that match TRBD1. Germline CDR1 reads SQVTM; CDR2 reads ANQGSEA. This CDR3 comprises 13 residues. V shed 7 bases and J 1 base; nucleotides not matched to a gene: 4. The CDR3 nucleotides read TGCAGCGCCGGGACAGGGTCGAACACTGAAGCTTTCTTT. Its translation: CSAGTGSNTEAFF.

The J gene is TRBJ1-1, the V gene TRBV4-2, with D perhaps matching TRBD1 (6 bases). The V end was cut by 4 bases, the J end by 4 bases, with 16 bases between. There are 15 residues in the CDR3. Germline V gene data show CDR1 as LGHNA and CDR2 as YNFKEQ. The CDR3 bases are TGTGCCAGCAGCCGAGGGCAGGGGAGAGGCACTGAAGCTTTCTTT. This sequence encodes CASSRGQGRGTEAFF.

This clonotype was counted ten times or more. The V call is TRBV28, the J call TRBJ2-5; weak D call: TRBD2 (5 bases). This CDR3 spans 13 amino acids. Germline CDR1 MDHEN, CDR2 SYDVKM. The V gene lost 8 bases and the J gene lost 4 bases, with 14 bases spanning the gap. CDR3 in amino acids: CASQYAGGETQYF. The CDR3 nucleotides read TGTGCCAGCCAGTATGCGGGTGGAGAGACCCAGTACTTC.

This clonotype was detected many times. This sequence joins TRBV28 and TRBJ2-7; TRBD2 aligns across 13 bases. V was clipped by 6 bases and J by 4 bases; unmatched bases: 6. The CDR3 totals 15 residues. Germline CDR1 is MDHEN and CDR2 is SYDVKM. The CDR3, as DNA: TGTGCCAGCAGAACCCGGACTAGCGGGAGTTACGAGCAGTACTTC. Residues: CASRTRTSGSYEQYF.

At least ten counts were recorded for this clonotype. V gene TRBV13 combines with J gene TRBJ2-5; 8 positions match TRBD2. Per the germline V gene, CDR1 is PRHDT and CDR2 is FYEKMQ (reference sequence). The CDR3 covers 17 residues. Trimming took 5 bases from V and 2 from J; bases not matched to a gene: 13. The CDR3 is CASSPRIAGNPQETQYF. CDR3 sequence (DNA): TGTGCCAGCAGCCCCCGCATAGCGGGAAACCCGCAAGAGACCCAGTACTTC.

This clonotype has a count of ten or more. This sequence joins TRBV12-3 or TRBV12-4 and TRBJ2-7; 13 positions match TRBD2. The V gene end was trimmed by 9 bases and the J gene end by 7 bases; junction bases not matched to a gene: 6. The CDR3 has 13 residues. The CDR3 here is CASGLAGVGEQYF. The CDR3, as DNA: TGTGCCAGTGGACTAGCGGGAGTGGGGGAGCAGTACTTC.

This clonotype was counted many times. J is TRBJ1-6 and V is TRBV28; D may be TRBD1 (5 bases). This CDR3 is 15 amino acids long. The germline V gene has CDR1 MDHEN and CDR2 SYDVKM. The V end was cut by 3 bases, the J end by 6 bases, with 12 bases between. CDR3 protein: CASSFNPGFNSPLHF. Here the CDR3 DNA reads TGTGCCAGCAGTTTTAACCCAGGGTTTAATTCACCCCTCCACTTT.

The table lists this clonotype with many counts. The V and J genes are TRBV28 and TRBJ1-2, with D tentatively TRBD1 (6 bases). V lost 5 bases and J lost 2, with 15 bases in between. The CDR3 covers 15 residues. CDR1 and CDR2 (germline): MDHEN, SYDVKM. CDR3 DNA: TGTGCCAGCAGTACGACAGGCTGGGGGAACTATGGCTACACCTTC. Its protein is CASSTTGWGNYGYTF.

In this sample, this clonotype turned up many times. The chain carries TRBV6-5 and TRBJ1-3; D might be TRBD1 (6 bases). The CDR3 is made up of 15 amino acids. V shed 2 bases and J shed 3 bases, with 11 bases lying between them. Germline CDR1 and CDR2: MNHEY and SVGAGI. The CDR3 bases are TGTGCCAGCAGTTACCCAGGGGAACGTGGAAACACCATATATTTT. This sequence encodes CASSYPGERGNTIYF.

This clonotype was detected many times. This chain connects TRBV20-1 to TRBJ2-7, with D possibly being TRBD2 (5 bases). V dropped 6 bases and J dropped 0 bases, with 12 bases sitting between them. The CDR3 is 13 amino acids. Germline CDR1 is DFQATT and CDR2 is SNEGSKA (reference sequence). The CDR3 is CSAPTGSSYEQYF. CDR3 bases: TGCAGTGCGCCGACTGGGAGCTCCTACGAGCAGTACTTC.

There are many counts of this clonotype. The J gene is TRBJ1-5, the V gene TRBV12-3 or TRBV12-4, with D maybe TRBD1 (5 bases). The CDR3 covers 14 residues. V was pared by 3 bases and J by 7 bases, with 13 bases between. Here the CDR3 reads CASSFAPGAQPQHF. The CDR3 nucleotides read TGTGCCAGCAGTTTCGCCCCCGGGGCCCAGCCCCAGCATTTT.

Many counts were recorded for this clonotype. The V call is TRBV20-1, the J call TRBJ1-3; a weak D match, TRBD1 (5 bases). In germline, CDR1 is DFQATT, CDR2 SNEGSKA (reference sequence). V lost 1 base to trimming and J lost 0 bases, with 10 bases between them. The CDR3 spans 15 residues. CDR3 nucleotides: TGCAGTGCTAGAGGAGGGGTTCTCTCTGGAAACACCATATATTTT. Translating it yields CSARGGVLSGNTIYF.

The chain uses TRBV7-3 and TRBJ2-5; 9 bases align to TRBD2. V shed 0 bases, J shed 4 bases, and the junction held 3 bases outside the gene matches. Germline CDR1 is SGHTA and CDR2 is FQGTGA. The length of the CDR3 is 15 residues. DNA of the CDR3: TGTGCCAGCAGCTTAACGGCGGGGGGGCGAGAGACCCAGTACTTC. It specifies CASSLTAGGRETQYF.

This clonotype was picked up many times. The chain's CDR3 is CASSYIRDRGYEQYF. CDR3 DNA: TGTGCCAGCAGTTATATCCGGGACAGGGGATACGAGCAGTACTTC. The chain carries TRBV6-5 and TRBJ2-7; 10 bases are shared with TRBD1. The junction had 6 bases not matched to a gene; V was cut back by 3 bases and J by 4 bases. Germline V gives CDR1 MNHEY, CDR2 SVGAGI. The CDR3 runs 15 residues.

This clonotype was seen repeatedly, ten times or more. At one end the junction does not follow the germline gene, possibly because of a read error. DNA for the CDR3: TGTGCCAGCAGTGAGAGGGCAGGGTGGGGGGACACTGAAGCTCTCTTT. It encodes CASSERAGWGDTEALF. The rearrangement links TRBV6-1 to TRBJ1-1; maybe TRBD1 (6 bases). There are 16 residues in the CDR3. Germline CDR1 and CDR2: MNHNS and SASEGT.

The sample holds one count of this clonotype. The rearrangement links TRBV12-3 or TRBV12-4 to TRBJ2-5; D gene ambiguous. Between the trimmed V and J ends, which lost 5 bases and 5 bases, there was a span of 9 bases. CDR3 length: 12 residues. CDR3 nucleotides: TGTGCCAGCAGTAACTCCAAGGAGACCCAGTACTTC. Protein sequence: CASSNSKETQYF.

The V call is TRBV6-1, the J call TRBJ1-5; 9 bases are shared with TRBD1. Per the germline V gene, CDR1 is MNHNS and CDR2 is SASEGT. V lost 3 bases to trimming and J lost 5 bases; unmatched junction nucleotides: 8. The CDR3 has 16 residues. The CDR3 nucleotides read TGTGCCAGCAGTGACCAATCACAGGGGGCATATCAGCCCCAGCATTTT. Translating it yields CASSDQSQGAYQPQHF.

This clonotype came up many times. The V gene is TRBV18, the J gene TRBJ2-7, with 8 bases fitting TRBD1. Trimming cost V 3 bases and J 4 bases; bases outside gene matches: 2. The CDR3 runs to 13 residues. CDR1 is KGHSH, CDR2 LQKENI, per germline. CDR3 in amino acids: CASSPTGEYEQYF. The CDR3 DNA reads as TGTGCCAGCTCACCGACAGGGGAGTACGAGCAGTACTTC.

Concerning this clonotype itself: This may stem from a read error, because a much larger clone lies one nucleotide away. The V call is TRBV6-2 or TRBV6-3, the J call TRBJ2-7; no clear D. CDR1 and CDR2 from the germline V gene are MNHEY and SVGEGT. V lost 11 bases to trimming and J lost 3 bases, with 11 bases between them. The CDR3 covers 11 residues. In DNA, the CDR3 is TGTGCCGGCGAGCAGAGCTACGAGCAGTACTTC. It codes for CAGEQSYEQYF.